The rows below give T cell receptor beta chains drawn from one sample of a study of blood T cell repertoires in COVID-19. Libraries were prepared by immunoSEQ multiplex PCR; TCRdb keeps only in-frame clonotypes and omits some of them. The top ten hold about 2.5% of the sample, which has approximately 210,000 clones, roughly 83% seen once. Sequences were obtained from peripheral blood. The receptors shown here come from an older woman with active or convalescent COVID-19. CDR3s include the opening cysteine and the closing phenylalanine or tryptophan. The D gene is left open where the match is weak. Where a row states a size, it is once, few, many or the class of an expanded clone; other rows omit it.

j_gene,v_gene,abundance,d_gene,CDR3aa,CDR3nt
TRBJ1-2,TRBV3-1/TRBV3-2,many,TRBD1,CASSQPGGKRNTF,TGTGCCAGCAGCCAACCAGGGGGCAAGAGGAACACCTTC
TRBJ1-1,TRBV21-1,-,-,CASSTRPLHRADTEAFF,TGTGCCAGCAGCACGAGGCCCCTTCACAGGGCGGACACTGAAGCTTTCTTT
TRBJ2-2,TRBV9,-,TRBD1,CASSPRQGRGSGELFF,TGTGCCAGCAGCCCCCGACAGGGTCGTGGGAGCGGGGAGCTGTTTTTT
TRBJ1-2,TRBV3-1/TRBV3-2,-,TRBD1,CASSTPGQGFAGYTF,TGTGCCAGCAGTACTCCGGGACAGGGGTTTGCTGGCTACACCTTC
TRBJ1-1,TRBV10-3,-,-,CAISGVPGNTEAFF,TGTGCCATCAGTGGAGTACCGGGGAACACTGAAGCTTTCTTT
TRBJ1-3,TRBV5-1,few,-,CASSPQAPPGNTIYF,TGCGCCAGCAGCCCTCAGGCGCCTCCTGGAAACACCATATATTTT
TRBJ1-1,TRBV5-1,-,-,CASSPGGTRDTEAFF,TGCGCCAGCAGCCCGGGGGGTACCCGGGACACTGAAGCTTTCTTT
TRBJ2-7,TRBV6-5,-,-,CASSYSRGFYEQYF,TGTGCCAGCAGTTACTCACGGGGGTTCTACGAGCAGTACTTC
TRBJ1-2,TRBV5-1,-,-,CASSLEQGNGYTF,TGCGCCAGCAGCTTGGAACAGGGTAATGGCTACACCTTC
TRBJ2-3,TRBV30,-,TRBD2,CAWSSWGTSDTDTQYF,TGTGCCTGGAGTTCATGGGGGACTAGCGACACAGATACGCAGTATTTT
TRBJ2-1,TRBV4-1,-,TRBD2,CASSSGALRRASISNEQFF,TGCGCCAGCAGCAGCGGGGCCCTCCGCAGGGCATCAATTTCTAATGAGCAGTTCTTC
TRBJ2-3,TRBV6-5,-,TRBD1,CASKTGGLGDTQYF,TGTGCCAGCAAAACAGGGGGTCTCGGGGATACGCAGTATTTT
TRBJ1-1,TRBV7-3,-,TRBD1,CASSPPKGQGGSRRTEAFF,TGTGCCAGCAGCCCTCCAAAGGGACAGGGTGGGTCTCGACGGACTGAAGCTTTCTTT
TRBJ2-3,TRBV19,-,-,CASCPQGGPDTQYF,TGTGCCAGTTGCCCCCAGGGAGGCCCAGATACGCAGTATTTT
TRBJ2-5,TRBV3-1/TRBV3-2,-,TRBD2,CASSQEILAGVVETQYF,TGTGCCAGCAGCCAAGAAATCCTAGCGGGAGTAGTAGAGACCCAGTACTTC
TRBJ1-2,TRBV19,-,-,CASSIAAPNYGYTF,TGTGCCAGTAGTATTGCAGCGCCAAACTATGGCTACACCTTC
TRBJ1-2,TRBV29-1,-,-,CSVEAGQPLNGYTF,TGCAGCGTTGAGGCAGGGCAGCCTCTAAATGGCTACACCTTC
TRBJ2-5,TRBV7-8,-,TRBD1,CASSPNTHGTGEQETQYF,TGTGCCAGCAGCCCTAATACGCACGGGACAGGGGAACAAGAGACCCAGTACTTC
TRBJ1-1,TRBV11-3,-,-,CASSSGYTEAFF,TGTGCCAGCAGCTCAGGGTACACTGAAGCTTTCTTT
TRBJ2-1,TRBV24-1,-,TRBD2,CATSAAGTSLQDEQFF,TGTGCCACCAGTGCCGCTGGGACTAGTCTTCAAGATGAGCAGTTCTTC
TRBJ2-7,TRBV28,once,TRBD2,CASSHWAGGTHEQYF,TGTGCCAGCAGCCACTGGGCGGGAGGCACGCACGAGCAGTACTTC
TRBJ1-2,TRBV5-1,-,TRBD1,CASSSRQGPNYGYTF,TGCGCCAGCAGCTCCCGACAGGGTCCGAACTATGGCTACACCTTC
TRBJ2-1,TRBV5-1,-,-,CASSLRGLYNEQFF,TGCGCCAGCAGCTTGAGGGGACTCTACAATGAGCAGTTCTTC
TRBJ1-4,TRBV3-1/TRBV3-2,-,TRBD1,CASSQAGQGYGGKLFF,TGTGCCAGCAGCCAAGCGGGACAGGGATATGGTGGAAAACTGTTTTTT
TRBJ1-5,TRBV5-1,-,TRBD1,CANPTGTLYQPQHF,TGCGCCAACCCGACAGGGACCCTCTATCAGCCCCAGCATTTT
TRBJ1-4,TRBV10-3,-,-,CAISEPGISEKLFF,TGTGCCATCAGTGAGCCAGGGATCAGTGAAAAACTGTTTTTT
TRBJ2-1,TRBV7-9,-,-,CASSSPTGGLYNEQFF,TGTGCCAGCAGCTCCCCCACGGGGGGCCTCTACAATGAGCAGTTCTTC
TRBJ1-3,TRBV7-9,-,TRBD1,CASSLRQGAGNTIYF,TGTGCCAGCAGCCTGAGACAGGGGGCTGGAAACACCATATATTTT
TRBJ1-1,TRBV19,-,-,CARPTQGEASEAFF,TGTGCCAGACCCACTCAAGGGGAAGCGTCTGAAGCTTTCTTT
TRBJ1-1,TRBV19,-,TRBD1,CASSLGLGTGGLNTEAFF,TGTGCCAGTAGTTTGGGACTCGGGACAGGGGGTTTGAACACTGAAGCTTTCTTT
TRBJ1-3,TRBV6-2/TRBV6-3,-,TRBD1,CASSYGTGAGNTIYF,TGTGCCAGCAGTTACGGGACAGGCGCTGGAAACACCATATATTTT
TRBJ2-5,TRBV7-9,-,TRBD2,CASSLNLAGEETQYF,TGTGCCAGCAGCTTAAACCTAGCGGGAGAAGAGACCCAGTACTTC
TRBJ2-7,TRBV19,-,-,CASSIGYRAYEQYF,TGTGCCAGTAGTATTGGGTACAGGGCCTACGAGCAGTACTTC
TRBJ2-7,TRBV5-4,-,-,CASSPGPDRSYEQYF,TGTGCCAGCAGCCCCGGTCCAGACAGGTCCTACGAGCAGTACTTC
TRBJ2-1,TRBV12-3/TRBV12-4,-,-,CASSSRQAQEQFF,TGTGCCAGCAGTTCGAGACAGGCCCAGGAGCAGTTCTTC
TRBJ1-1,TRBV5-1,once,-,CASSLEHQITEAFF,TGCGCCAGCAGCTTGGAACACCAGATCACTGAAGCTTTCTTT
TRBJ2-5,TRBV5-5,-,TRBD1,CASSSGSGQGRGQETQYF,TGTGCCAGCAGCTCGGGGTCGGGACAGGGGAGGGGGCAAGAGACCCAGTACTTC
TRBJ2-7,TRBV27,-,TRBD2,CASNRAGASYEQYF,TGTGCCAGCAATCGAGCGGGAGCCTCCTACGAGCAGTACTTC
TRBJ2-1,TRBV3-1/TRBV3-2,-,TRBD2,CASSGQGSSGSVNYNEQFF,TGTGCCAGCAGCGGCCAAGGTAGTAGCGGGAGTGTCAACTACAATGAGCAGTTCTTC
TRBJ2-3,TRBV11-3,-,-,CASSLDGGHDTQYF,TGTGCCAGCAGCTTAGATGGGGGCCACGATACGCAGTATTTT
TRBJ2-7,TRBV4-3,many,TRBD1,CASSQVRQGAREQYF,TGCGCCAGCAGCCAAGTCCGGCAGGGGGCCCGCGAGCAGTACTTC
TRBJ2-5,TRBV5-1,-,-,CASSPLQGSQETQYF,TGCGCCAGCAGCCCACTTCAGGGGTCCCAAGAGACCCAGTACTTC